This T cell receptor (beta chain) was sequenced for a study of early T cells in non-severe SARS-CoV-2 infection. Each CDR3 protein is one row after TCRdb ran MiXCR on the 5' RACE reads. The sample has approximately 50,000 distinct CDR3 sequences, about 9.3% seen once; the top ten hold about 16%. The table lists this clonotype with many counts. This CDR3 has 14 amino acids. Trimming stripped 6 bases from V and 0 bases from J, with 14 bases between. In germline, CDR1 is DFQATT, CDR2 SNEGSKA (reference sequence). What was sequenced was whole blood. The chain carries TRBV20-1 and TRBJ1-1, with D unclear. This TCR was sampled from an adult who was a healthcare worker with PCR-confirmed SARS-CoV-2 infection or an uninfected control (not recorded which). CDR3 residues: CSAAEVRMNTEAFF. DNA of the CDR3: TGCAGTGCCGCAGAGGTCAGAATGAACACTGAAGCTTTCTTT.